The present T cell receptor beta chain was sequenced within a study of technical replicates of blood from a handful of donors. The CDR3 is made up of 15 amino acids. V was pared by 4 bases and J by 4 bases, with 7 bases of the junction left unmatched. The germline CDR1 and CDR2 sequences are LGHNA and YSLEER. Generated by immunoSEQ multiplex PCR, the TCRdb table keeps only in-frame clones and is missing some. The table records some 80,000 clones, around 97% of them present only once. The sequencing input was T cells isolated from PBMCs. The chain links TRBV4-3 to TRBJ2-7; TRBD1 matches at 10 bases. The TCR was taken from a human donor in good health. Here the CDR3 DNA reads TGCGCCAGCAGCCTGAGGACAGGGGGTGTTTACGAGCAGTACTTC. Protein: CASSLRTGGVYEQYF.